A single sample is the source of the 14 T cell receptor beta chains below, sequenced in a study of response to subunit inactivated influenza vaccine. One entry per CDR3 protein results from TCRdb running MiXCR on the RT-PCR reads. This table holds 650,000 to 800,000 distinct CDR3 sequences, about 15% found once. The source material was PBMCs from blood, sampled 14 to 15 days before vaccination. The receptors here all came from a man aged 45-65 years who received an inactivated influenza vaccine.

V is TRBV20-1 and J is TRBJ1-2; D uncertain. Germline V gene sequence: CDR1 DFQATT, CDR2 SNEGSKA (reference sequence). Trimming pared 6 bases from V and 5 bases from J, leaving 10 bases between. The CDR3 runs 11 residues. The CDR3 is CSARTDYGYTF. The CDR3 DNA is TGCAGTGCCCGGACGGATTATGGCTACACCTTC.

This clonotype occurred many times. The CDR3 DNA sequence: TGCGCCAGCAGCTTAATAAGCGGGGGTGAAGAGACCCAGTACTTC. Translating gives CASSLISGGEETQYF. The chain employs TRBV5-1 and TRBJ2-5, with 8 nucleotides matching TRBD2. The V gene's germline CDR1 is SGHRS and CDR2 YFSETQ. The CDR3 covers 15 residues. Germline trimming cut 2 bases from V and 3 bases from J; bases unmatched to any gene: 6. Using reference TRBV5-1 and TRBJ2-5 for the parts outside the CDR3, the full variable domain is KAGVTQTPRYLIKTRGQQVTLSCSPISGHRSVSWYQQTPGQGLQFLFEYFSETQRNKGNFPGRFSGRQFSNSRSEMNVSTLELGDSALYLCASSLISGGEETQYFGPGTRLLVL.

The chain employs TRBV7-9 and TRBJ2-7; 12 bases line up with TRBD1. Germline V gives CDR1 SEHNR, CDR2 FQNEAQ (reference sequence). The CDR3 is made up of 15 amino acids. The J segment lost 5 bases and the V segment lost 5 bases, leaving 7 bases of the junction unmatched. Written as DNA, the CDR3 is TGTGCCAGCAGCGACCGGGACAGGGGGCACGACGAGCAGTACTTC. Its translation: CASSDRDRGHDEQYF.

V usage is TRBV2 and J usage is TRBJ1-2, with TRBD1 matching 7 bases. V gave up 1 base and J gave up 5 bases; unmatched junction bases: 1. The CDR3 spans 13 residues. In germline, CDR1 is SNHLY, CDR2 FYNNEI. CDR3 DNA: TGTGCCAGCAGTGAAGAGGGACAGTATGGCTACACCTTC. Translated, it gives CASSEEGQYGYTF.

This clonotype was counted between two and nine times. The V call is TRBV15, the J call TRBJ1-3; a possible D gene is TRBD1 (5 bases). With 1 base removed from V and 2 bases from J, the gap between germline ends came to 12 bases. The germline V gene has CDR1 LNHNV and CDR2 YYDKDF (reference sequence). The CDR3 loop spans 16 amino acids. The CDR3 region has the DNA TGTGCCACCAGCAGAGTAAGGGGCGCGGCTGGAAACACCATATATTTT. Its translation is CATSRVRGAAGNTIYF. Combining the CDR3 with reference TRBV15 and TRBJ1-3 gives the whole variable domain DAMVIQNPRYQVTQFGKPVTLSCSQTLNHNVMYWYQQKSSQAPKLLFHYYDKDFNNEADTPDNFQSRRPNTSFCFLDIRSPGLGDTAMYLCATSRVRGAAGNTIYFGEGSWLTVV.

This clonotype turned up a few times. The chain joins TRBV11-2 to TRBJ2-3, with TRBD2 matching over 13 bases. The CDR3 length is 18 residues. CDR1 is SGHAT and CDR2 is FQNNGV in the germline V gene. With 3 bases clipped from V and 2 bases from J, the junction kept 8 bases outside the gene matches. The CDR3 spells CASSFGLAGDYFTDTQYF. The DNA for the CDR3 is TGTGCCAGCAGCTTCGGACTAGCGGGGGACTACTTCACAGATACGCAGTATTTT.

A note on this clonotype: An end of the junction differs from the germline gene, which may be a read error. This rearrangement joins TRBV5-1 to TRBJ2-3, with TRBD2 identical over 8 bases. Per the germline V gene, CDR1 is SGHRS and CDR2 is YFSETQ. The CDR3 is made up of 17 amino acids. Written as DNA, the CDR3 is TGCGCCTGCAGCCCTCTTAGCGGGGACTCTAGCACAGATACGCAGTATTTT. Protein product: CACSPLSGDSSTDTQYF.

There are many counts of this clonotype. The chain recombines TRBV7-2 with TRBJ2-5, with TRBD2 matching over 9 bases. This CDR3 has 15 residues. The V and J ends lost 1 base and 4 bases, in that order; junction bases with no gene match: 4. Germline assignment: CDR1 SGHTA and CDR2 FQGNSA. The CDR3 DNA sequence: TGTGCCAGCAGCTTAGTCGCGGGGGGGAGAGAGACCCAGTACTTC. Its protein product is CASSLVAGGRETQYF.

This sequence joins TRBV9 and TRBJ1-1; D unresolved. Trimming took off 0 bases at V and 4 bases at J, with 7 bases between the two ends. Germline V gene sequence: CDR1 SGDLS, CDR2 YYNGEE. The CDR3 is 13 residues long. The CDR3 DNA follows: TGTGCCAGCAGCGTAGAGAGAGGCACTGAAGCTTTCTTT. It specifies CASSVERGTEAFF.

The rearrangement uses TRBV6-1 and TRBJ2-7; the match to TRBD1 covers 9 bases. Germline V CDR1 and CDR2: MNHNS, SASEGT. The CDR3 contains 15 residues. V shed 6 bases and J 1 base; nucleotides not matched to a gene: 7. The CDR3 region has the DNA TGTGCCAGCAGCCAACAGGGGGCTACATCCTACGAGCAGTACTTC. It translates to CASSQQGATSYEQYF.

In this sample, this clonotype turned up many times. This rearrangement joins TRBV12-3 or TRBV12-4 to TRBJ2-3; D is ambiguous. V dropped 0 bases and J dropped 1 base, with 8 bases sitting between them. The CDR3 is 15 residues long. CDR3 in DNA: TGTGCCAGCAGTTTAGCGGGTCTAGGCACAGATACGCAGTATTTT. This gives the protein CASSLAGLGTDTQYF.

The chain joins TRBV5-1 to TRBJ2-3; TRBD2 matches at 9 bases. The CDR3 sequence is 16 residues long. V shed 2 bases and J 10 bases; nucleotides not matched to a gene: 14. Germline V gives CDR1 SGHRS, CDR2 YFSETQ. The CDR3 nucleotides read TGCGCCAGCAGCTTTACGAGGGCTAGCGGGACACATGCGCAGTATTTT. This sequence encodes CASSFTRASGTHAQYF. Full variable domain (rest looked up from reference TRBV5-1 and TRBJ2-3): KAGVTQTPRYLIKTRGQQVTLSCSPISGHRSVSWYQQTPGQGLQFLFEYFSETQRNKGNFPGRFSGRQFSNSRSEMNVSTLELGDSALYLCASSFTRASGTHAQYFGPGTRLTVL.

This chain uses TRBV5-5 with TRBJ2-2; 8 bases fit TRBD1. CDR1 SGHKS and CDR2 YYEKEE come from the germline V gene (reference sequence). J was trimmed by 2 bases and V by 4 bases; bases with no gene match: 4. The CDR3 totals 15 residues. The CDR3: CASSPTGDNTGELFF. CDR3 nucleotide sequence: TGTGCCAGCAGCCCGACAGGGGATAACACCGGGGAGCTGTTTTTT.

The chain carries TRBV20-1 and TRBJ2-1; TRBD2 matches at 14 bases. CDR1 DFQATT and CDR2 SNEGSKA come from the germline V gene (reference sequence). This CDR3 is built from 13 residues. J was trimmed by 10 bases and V by 6 bases; bases with no gene match: 5. In DNA, the CDR3 is TGCAGTGCGGGGACTAGCGGGAGTAACGAGCAGTTCTTC. Its translation: CSAGTSGSNEQFF.